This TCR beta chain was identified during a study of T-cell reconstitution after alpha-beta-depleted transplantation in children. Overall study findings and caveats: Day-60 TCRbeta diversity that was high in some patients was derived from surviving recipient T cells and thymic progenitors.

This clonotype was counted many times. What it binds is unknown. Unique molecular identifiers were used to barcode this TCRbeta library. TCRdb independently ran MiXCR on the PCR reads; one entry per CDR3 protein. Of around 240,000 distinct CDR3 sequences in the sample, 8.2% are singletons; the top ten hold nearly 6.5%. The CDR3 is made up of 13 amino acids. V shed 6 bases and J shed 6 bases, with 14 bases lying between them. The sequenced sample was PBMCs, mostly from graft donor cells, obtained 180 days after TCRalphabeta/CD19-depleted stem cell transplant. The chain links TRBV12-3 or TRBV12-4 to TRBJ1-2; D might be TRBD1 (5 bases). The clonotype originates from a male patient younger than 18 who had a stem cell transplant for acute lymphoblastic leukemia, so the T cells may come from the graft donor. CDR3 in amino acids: CASSLREIHGYTF. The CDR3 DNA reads TGTGCCAGCAGCCTCAGGGAGATTCATGGCTACACCTTC.